Presented here are 5 T cell receptor beta chains from one specimen sequenced in a study of blood T cell repertoires in COVID-19 (dated by TCRdb to the early 2020s). The method behind the library was the immunoSEQ multiplex PCR assay. The source is immuneACCESS, and TCRdb retained only in-frame sequences with V and J called. Part of the clones is not carried over; for the studies checked, unresolved V genes explain less than half of this, and the remainder is unexplained. The sample table lists around 90,000 clones, around four fifths of them with a count of one. The ten largest clones add up to 10% to 15% of the sample. Sequenced input: peripheral blood. Receptors originate from a woman in her seventies with active or convalescent COVID-19.

The CDR3 reads CASSLTDLWFF. CDR3 in DNA: TGTGCCAGCAGCCTGACAGATCTTTGGTTCTTC. This chain uses TRBV3-1 (or the pseudogene TRBV3-2) with TRBJ2-1; D possibly corresponds to TRBD1 (5 bases). Germline lookup yields CDR1 LGHDT and CDR2 YNNKEL (reference sequence). Trimming took 4 bases from V and 15 from J, leaving 13 bases between them. The CDR3 covers 11 residues.

This clone appeared a few times. The chain links TRBV6-1 to TRBJ1-6; D is possibly TRBD1 (5 bases). This CDR3 is built from 12 residues. Between the trimmed V and J ends, which lost 2 bases and 15 bases, there was a span of 11 bases. Germline V gene lookup returns CDR1 MNHNS and CDR2 SASEGT. CDR3 nucleotides: TGTGCCAGCAGTGAATTCGGGGGTCGCCTCCACTTT. This encodes CASSEFGGRLHF.

This chain connects TRBV4-3 to TRBJ1-1, with a tentative D call TRBD1 (5 bases). Trimming left V 4 bases short and J 1 base short, with 13 bases between. Germline CDR1 LGHNA, CDR2 YSLEER. This CDR3 is 15 amino acids long. CDR3 DNA sequence: TGCGCCAGCAGCCCTGCCGGGGGGGGGAACACTGAAGCTTTCTTT. Amino acids: CASSPAGGGNTEAFF.

J is TRBJ2-5 and V is TRBV27; TRBD2 might be the D (5 bases). Germline V gene lookup returns CDR1 MNHEY and CDR2 SMNVEV (reference sequence). This CDR3 spans 15 amino acids. Between the trimmed V and J ends, which lost 5 bases and 4 bases, there was a span of 17 bases. CDR3 in DNA: TGTGCCAGCAGTCGTGACCGCCGGGGTCCAGAGACCCAGTACTTC. This codes for CASSRDRRGPETQYF.

The rearrangement links TRBV7-2 to TRBJ2-1, with 7 positions matching TRBD2. Germline CDR1 is SGHTA and CDR2 is FQGNSA. V trimming: 1 base; J trimming: 15 bases; junction bases outside the gene matches: 12. CDR3 size: 14 residues. CDR3 in amino acids: CASSLDGLEMGGFF. The CDR3 region has the DNA TGTGCCAGCAGCTTAGACGGACTAGAAATGGGAGGGTTCTTC.